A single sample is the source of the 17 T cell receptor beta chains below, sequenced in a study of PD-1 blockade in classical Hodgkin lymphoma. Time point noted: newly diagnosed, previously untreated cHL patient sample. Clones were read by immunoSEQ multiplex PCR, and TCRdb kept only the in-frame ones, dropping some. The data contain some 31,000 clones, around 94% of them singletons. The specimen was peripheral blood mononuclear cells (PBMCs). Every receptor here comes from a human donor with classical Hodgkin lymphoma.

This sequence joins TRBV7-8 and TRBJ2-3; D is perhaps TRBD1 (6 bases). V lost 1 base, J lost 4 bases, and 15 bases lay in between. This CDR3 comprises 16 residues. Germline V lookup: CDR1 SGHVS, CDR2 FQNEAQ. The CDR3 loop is CASSLDVLGGPDTQYF. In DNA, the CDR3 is TGTGCCAGCAGCTTAGACGTGCTAGGGGGACCAGATACGCAGTATTTT. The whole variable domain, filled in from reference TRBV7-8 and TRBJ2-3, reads GAGVSQSPRYKVAKRGQDVALRCDPISGHVSLFWYQQALGQGPEFLTYFQNEAQLDKSGLPSDRFFAERPEGSVSTLKIQRTQQEDSAVYLCASSLDVLGGPDTQYFGPGTRLTVL.

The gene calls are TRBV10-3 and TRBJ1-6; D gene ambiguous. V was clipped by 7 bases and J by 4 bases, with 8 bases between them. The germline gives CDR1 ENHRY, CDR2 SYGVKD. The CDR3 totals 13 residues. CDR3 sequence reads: CAITAEYNSPLHF. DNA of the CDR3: TGTGCCATCACTGCTGAATATAATTCACCCCTCCACTTT.

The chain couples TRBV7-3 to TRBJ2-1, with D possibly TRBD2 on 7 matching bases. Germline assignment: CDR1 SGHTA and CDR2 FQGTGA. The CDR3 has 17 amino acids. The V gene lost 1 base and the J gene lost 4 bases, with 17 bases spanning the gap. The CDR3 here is CASSLRGGSLRYNEQFF. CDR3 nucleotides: TGTGCCAGCAGCTTAAGGGGGGGCAGTTTGCGGTACAATGAGCAGTTCTTC. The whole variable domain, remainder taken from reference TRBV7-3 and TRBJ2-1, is GAGVSQTPSNKVTEKGKYVELRCDPISGHTALYWYRQSLGQGPEFLIYFQGTGAADDSGLPNDRFFAVRPEGSVSTLKIQRTERGDSAVYLCASSLRGGSLRYNEQFFGPGTRLTVL.

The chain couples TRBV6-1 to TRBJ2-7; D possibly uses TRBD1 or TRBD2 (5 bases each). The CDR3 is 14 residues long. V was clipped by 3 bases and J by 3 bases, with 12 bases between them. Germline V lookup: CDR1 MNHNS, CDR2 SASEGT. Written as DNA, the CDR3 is TGTGCCAGCAGTGAGCAGGGTCGGGACTACGAGCAGTACTTC. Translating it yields CASSEQGRDYEQYF.

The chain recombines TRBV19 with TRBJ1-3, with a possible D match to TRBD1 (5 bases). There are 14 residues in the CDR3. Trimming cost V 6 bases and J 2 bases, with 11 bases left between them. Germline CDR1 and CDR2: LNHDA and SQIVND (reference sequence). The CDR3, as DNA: TGTGCCAGTAGGTTGGGGGTACCTGGAAACACCATATATTTT. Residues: CASRLGVPGNTIYF.

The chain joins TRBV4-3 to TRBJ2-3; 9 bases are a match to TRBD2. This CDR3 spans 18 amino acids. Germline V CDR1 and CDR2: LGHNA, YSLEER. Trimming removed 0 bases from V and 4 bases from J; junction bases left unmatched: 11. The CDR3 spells CASSQESFAGGAPDTQYF. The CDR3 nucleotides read TGCGCCAGCAGCCAAGAATCATTTGCGGGGGGGGCCCCAGATACGCAGTATTTT.

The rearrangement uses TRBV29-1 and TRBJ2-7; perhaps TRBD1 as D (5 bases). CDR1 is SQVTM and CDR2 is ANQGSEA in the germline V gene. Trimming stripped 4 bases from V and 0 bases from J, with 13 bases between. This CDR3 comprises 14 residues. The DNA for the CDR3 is TGCAGCGTTGCAGACAGAAGCAGCTCCTACGAGCAGTACTTC. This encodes CSVADRSSSYEQYF.

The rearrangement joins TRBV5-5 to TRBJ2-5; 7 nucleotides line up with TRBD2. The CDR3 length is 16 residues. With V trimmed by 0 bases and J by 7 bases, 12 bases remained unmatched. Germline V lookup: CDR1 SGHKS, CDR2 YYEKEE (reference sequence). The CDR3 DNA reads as TGTGCCAGCAGCTTGGCTGGGGACTACCCCCTCGGGACCCAGTACTTC. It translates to CASSLAGDYPLGTQYF.

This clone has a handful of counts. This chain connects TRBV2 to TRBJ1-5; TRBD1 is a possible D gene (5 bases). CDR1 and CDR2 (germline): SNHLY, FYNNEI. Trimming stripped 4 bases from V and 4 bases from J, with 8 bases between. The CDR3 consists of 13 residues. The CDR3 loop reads CASSAAGNQPQHF. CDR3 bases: TGTGCCAGCAGTGCCGCAGGGAATCAGCCCCAGCATTTT.

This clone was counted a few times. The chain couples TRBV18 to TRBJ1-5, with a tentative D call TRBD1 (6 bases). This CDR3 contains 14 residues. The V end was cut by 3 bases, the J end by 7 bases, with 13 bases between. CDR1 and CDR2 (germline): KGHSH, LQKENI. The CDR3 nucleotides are TGTGCCAGCTCACCCATACAGGGACGACAGCCCCAGCATTTT. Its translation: CASSPIQGRQPQHF.

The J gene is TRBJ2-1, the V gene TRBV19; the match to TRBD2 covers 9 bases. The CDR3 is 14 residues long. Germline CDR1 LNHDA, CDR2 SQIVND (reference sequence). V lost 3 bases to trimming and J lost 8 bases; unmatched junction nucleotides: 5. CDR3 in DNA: TGTGCCAGTAGTATTATAGCGGGAGTTGATGAGCAGTTCTTC. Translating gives CASSIIAGVDEQFF.

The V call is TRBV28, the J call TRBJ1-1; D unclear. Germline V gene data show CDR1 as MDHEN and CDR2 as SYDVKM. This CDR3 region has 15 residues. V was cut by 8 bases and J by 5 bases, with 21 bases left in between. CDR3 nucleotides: TGTGCCAGCGTCTCTTGGATTGTGGGTCTTACTGAAGCTTTCTTT. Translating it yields CASVSWIVGLTEAFF.

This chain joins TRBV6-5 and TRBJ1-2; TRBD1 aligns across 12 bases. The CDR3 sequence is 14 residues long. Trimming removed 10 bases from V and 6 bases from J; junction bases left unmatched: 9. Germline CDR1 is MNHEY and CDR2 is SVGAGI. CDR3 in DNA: TGTGCCACCTACCGGGACAGGGGGCCCCATGGCTACACCTTC. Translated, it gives CATYRDRGPHGYTF.

The CDR3 loop reads CASSSGRPEGANVLTF. CDR3 coding DNA: TGCGCCAGCAGCTCGGGACGCCCAGAAGGGGCCAACGTCCTGACTTTC. The V and J genes are TRBV5-1 and TRBJ2-6; D possibly uses TRBD1 or TRBD2 (5 bases each). The germline CDR1 and CDR2 sequences are SGHRS and YFSETQ. This CDR3 contains 16 residues. V lost 3 bases, J lost 4 bases, and 14 bases lay in between.

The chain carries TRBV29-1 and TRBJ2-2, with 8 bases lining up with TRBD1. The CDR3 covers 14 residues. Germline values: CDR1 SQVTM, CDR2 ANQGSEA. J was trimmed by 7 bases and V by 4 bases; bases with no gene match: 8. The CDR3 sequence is CSVGEPGGIGELFF. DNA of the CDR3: TGCAGCGTTGGTGAGCCAGGGGGCATCGGGGAGCTGTTTTTT.

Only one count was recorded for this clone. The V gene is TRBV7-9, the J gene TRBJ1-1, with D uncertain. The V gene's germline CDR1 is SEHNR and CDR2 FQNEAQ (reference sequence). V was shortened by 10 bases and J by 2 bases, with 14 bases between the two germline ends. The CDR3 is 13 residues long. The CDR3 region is CAIPSDGNTEAFF. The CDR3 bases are TGTGCCATCCCATCGGACGGAAACACTGAAGCTTTCTTT.

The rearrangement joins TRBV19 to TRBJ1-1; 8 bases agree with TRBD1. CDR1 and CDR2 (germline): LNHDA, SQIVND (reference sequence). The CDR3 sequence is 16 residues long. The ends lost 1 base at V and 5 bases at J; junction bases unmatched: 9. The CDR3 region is CASSIGQGAGRTEAFF. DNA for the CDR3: TGTGCCAGTAGTATAGGTCAGGGGGCCGGGCGTACTGAAGCTTTCTTT.